The entry below gives a single T cell receptor beta chain sequence along with its context. The antigen remains unidentified. Trimming took 7 bases from V and 0 from J, leaving 13 bases between them. Germline CDR1 and CDR2: MDHEN and SYDVKM. The CDR3 totals 16 residues. Only in-frame clones appear in the TCRdb table, and some are missing; sequencing was by immunoSEQ multiplex PCR. The table lists 2 million to 2.5 million clones, just under 95% of them singletons, with around 0.4% in the top ten. The data stem from a study of shared clonotypes between healthy human individuals. General study findings and limits: Relative to memory subsets, naive subsets generally showed larger estimated richness. When naive CD4 clonotypes were compared across a few donors, around 5% were shared.

V usage is TRBV28 and J usage is TRBJ2-6; D is unresolved. The sequenced material came from naive CD4+ T cells from PBMCs. Regarding subset: CD45RA+ positively selected. This clonotype originated in a man between 18 and 29 years old in good health. Some clones in this sample may be carry-over from other donors' samples. In nucleotides, the CDR3 is TGTGCCAGCACCGGCCCATGGGGCTCTGGGGCCAACGTCCTGACTTTC. The encoded protein is CASTGPWGSGANVLTF.